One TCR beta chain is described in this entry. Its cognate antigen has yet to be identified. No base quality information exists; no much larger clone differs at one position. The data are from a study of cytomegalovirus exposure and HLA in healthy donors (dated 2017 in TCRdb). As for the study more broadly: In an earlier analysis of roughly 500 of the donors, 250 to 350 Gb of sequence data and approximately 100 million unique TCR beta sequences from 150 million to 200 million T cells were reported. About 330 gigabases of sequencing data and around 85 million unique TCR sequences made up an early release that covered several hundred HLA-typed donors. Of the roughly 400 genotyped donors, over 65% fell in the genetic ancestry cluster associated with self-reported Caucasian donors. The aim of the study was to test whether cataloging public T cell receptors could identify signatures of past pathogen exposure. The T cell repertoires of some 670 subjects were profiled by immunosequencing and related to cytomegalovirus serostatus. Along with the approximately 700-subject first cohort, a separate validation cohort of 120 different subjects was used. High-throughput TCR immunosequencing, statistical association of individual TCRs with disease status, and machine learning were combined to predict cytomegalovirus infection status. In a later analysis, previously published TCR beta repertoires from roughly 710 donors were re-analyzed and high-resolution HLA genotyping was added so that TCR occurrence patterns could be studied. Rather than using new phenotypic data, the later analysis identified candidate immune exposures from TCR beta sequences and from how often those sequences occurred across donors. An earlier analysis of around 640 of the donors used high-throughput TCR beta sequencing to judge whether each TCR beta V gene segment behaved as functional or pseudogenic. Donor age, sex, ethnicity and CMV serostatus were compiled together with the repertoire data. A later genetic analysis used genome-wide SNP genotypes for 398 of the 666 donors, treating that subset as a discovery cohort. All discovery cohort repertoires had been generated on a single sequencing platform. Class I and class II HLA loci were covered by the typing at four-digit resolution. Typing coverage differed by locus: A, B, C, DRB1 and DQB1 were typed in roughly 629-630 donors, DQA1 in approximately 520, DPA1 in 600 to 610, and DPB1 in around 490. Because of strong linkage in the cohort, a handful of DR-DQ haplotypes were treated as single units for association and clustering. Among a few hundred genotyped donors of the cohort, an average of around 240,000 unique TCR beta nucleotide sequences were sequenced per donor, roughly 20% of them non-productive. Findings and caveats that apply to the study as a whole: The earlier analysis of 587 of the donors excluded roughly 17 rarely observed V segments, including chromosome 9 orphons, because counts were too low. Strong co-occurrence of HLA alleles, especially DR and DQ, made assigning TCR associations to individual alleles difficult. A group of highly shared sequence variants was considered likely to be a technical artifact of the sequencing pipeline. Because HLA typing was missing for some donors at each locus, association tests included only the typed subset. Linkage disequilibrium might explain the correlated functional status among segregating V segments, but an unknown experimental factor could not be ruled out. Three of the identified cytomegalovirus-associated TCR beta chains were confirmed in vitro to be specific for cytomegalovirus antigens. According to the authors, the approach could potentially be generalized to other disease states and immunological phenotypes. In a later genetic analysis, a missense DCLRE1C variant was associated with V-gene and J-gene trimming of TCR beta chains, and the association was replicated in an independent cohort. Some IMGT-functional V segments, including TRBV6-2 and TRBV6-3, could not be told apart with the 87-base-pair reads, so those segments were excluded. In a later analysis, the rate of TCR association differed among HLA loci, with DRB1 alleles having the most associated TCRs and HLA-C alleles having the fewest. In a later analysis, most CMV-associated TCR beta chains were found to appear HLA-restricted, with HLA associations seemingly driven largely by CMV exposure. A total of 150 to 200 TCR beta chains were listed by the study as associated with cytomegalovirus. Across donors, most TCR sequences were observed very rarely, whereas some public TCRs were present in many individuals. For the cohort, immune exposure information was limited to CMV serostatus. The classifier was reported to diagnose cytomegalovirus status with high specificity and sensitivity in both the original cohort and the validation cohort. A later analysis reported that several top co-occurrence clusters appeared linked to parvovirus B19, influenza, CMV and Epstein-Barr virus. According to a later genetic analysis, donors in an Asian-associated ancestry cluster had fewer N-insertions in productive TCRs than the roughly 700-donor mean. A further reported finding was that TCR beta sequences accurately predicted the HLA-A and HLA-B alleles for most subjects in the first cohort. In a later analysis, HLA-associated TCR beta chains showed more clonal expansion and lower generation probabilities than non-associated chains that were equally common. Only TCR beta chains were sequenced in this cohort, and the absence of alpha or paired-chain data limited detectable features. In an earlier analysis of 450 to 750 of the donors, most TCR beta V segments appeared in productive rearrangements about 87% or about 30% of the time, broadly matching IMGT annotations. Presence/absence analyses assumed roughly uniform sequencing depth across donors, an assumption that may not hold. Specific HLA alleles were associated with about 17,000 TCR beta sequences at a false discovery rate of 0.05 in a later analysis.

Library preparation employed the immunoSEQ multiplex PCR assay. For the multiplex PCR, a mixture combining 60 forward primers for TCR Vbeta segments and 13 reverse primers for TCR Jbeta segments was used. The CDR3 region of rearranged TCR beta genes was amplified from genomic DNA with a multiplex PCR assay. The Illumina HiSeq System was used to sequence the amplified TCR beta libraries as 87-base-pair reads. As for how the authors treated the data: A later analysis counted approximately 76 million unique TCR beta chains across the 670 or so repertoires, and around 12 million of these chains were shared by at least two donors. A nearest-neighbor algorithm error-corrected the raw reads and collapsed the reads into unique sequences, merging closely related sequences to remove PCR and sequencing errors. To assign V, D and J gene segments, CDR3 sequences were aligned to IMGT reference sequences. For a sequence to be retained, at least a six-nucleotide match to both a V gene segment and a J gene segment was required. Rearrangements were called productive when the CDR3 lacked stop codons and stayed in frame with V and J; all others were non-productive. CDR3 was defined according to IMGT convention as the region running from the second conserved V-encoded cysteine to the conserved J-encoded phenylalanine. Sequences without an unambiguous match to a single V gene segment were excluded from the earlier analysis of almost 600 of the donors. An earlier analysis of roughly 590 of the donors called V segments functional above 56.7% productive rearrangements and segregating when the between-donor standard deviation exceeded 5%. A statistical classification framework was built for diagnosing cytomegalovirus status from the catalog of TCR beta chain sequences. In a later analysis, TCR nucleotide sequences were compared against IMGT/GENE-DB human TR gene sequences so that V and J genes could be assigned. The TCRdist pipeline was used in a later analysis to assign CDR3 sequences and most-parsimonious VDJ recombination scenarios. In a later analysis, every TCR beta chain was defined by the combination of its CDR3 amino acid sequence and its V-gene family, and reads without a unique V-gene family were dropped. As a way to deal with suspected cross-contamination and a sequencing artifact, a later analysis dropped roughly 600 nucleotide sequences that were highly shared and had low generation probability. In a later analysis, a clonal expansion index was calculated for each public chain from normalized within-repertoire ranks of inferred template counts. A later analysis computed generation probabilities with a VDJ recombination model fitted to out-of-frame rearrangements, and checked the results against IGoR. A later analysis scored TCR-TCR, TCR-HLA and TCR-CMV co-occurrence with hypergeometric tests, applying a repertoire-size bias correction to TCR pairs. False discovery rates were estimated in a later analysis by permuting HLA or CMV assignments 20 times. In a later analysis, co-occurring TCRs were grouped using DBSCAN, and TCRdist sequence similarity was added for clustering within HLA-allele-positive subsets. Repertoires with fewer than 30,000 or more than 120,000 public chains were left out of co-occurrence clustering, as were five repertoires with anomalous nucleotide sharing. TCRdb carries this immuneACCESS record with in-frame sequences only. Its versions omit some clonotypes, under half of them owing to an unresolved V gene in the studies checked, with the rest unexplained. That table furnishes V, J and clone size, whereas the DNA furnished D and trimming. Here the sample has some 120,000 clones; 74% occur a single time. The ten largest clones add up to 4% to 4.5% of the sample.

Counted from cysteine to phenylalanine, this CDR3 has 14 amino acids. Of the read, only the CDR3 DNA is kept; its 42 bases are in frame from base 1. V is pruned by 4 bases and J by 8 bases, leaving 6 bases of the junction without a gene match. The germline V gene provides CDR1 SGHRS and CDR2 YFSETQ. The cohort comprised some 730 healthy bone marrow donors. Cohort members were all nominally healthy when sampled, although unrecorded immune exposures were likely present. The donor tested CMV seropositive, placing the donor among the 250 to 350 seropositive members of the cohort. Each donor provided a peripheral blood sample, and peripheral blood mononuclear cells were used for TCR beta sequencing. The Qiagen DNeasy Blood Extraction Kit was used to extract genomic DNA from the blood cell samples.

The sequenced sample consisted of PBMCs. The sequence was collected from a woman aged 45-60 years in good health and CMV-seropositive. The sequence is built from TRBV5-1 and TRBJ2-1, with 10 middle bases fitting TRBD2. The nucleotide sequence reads TGCGCCAGCAGCGTAAGCGGGGGGGGGTATGAGCAGTTCTTC. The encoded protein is CASSVSGGGYEQFF.